This T cell receptor (beta chain) was retrieved from a study of blood T cells in healthy people across ages. Study in general: Capturing about one barcoded beta molecule per two T cells was achieved by template switching. Study results and caveats: Diversity of TCR beta correlated strongly with naive T cell percentage.

A second roughly 7 to 11 cycle PCR used barcoded and J-beta primers. MiXCR, applied by TCRdb to the 5' RACE reads, yields one record per CDR3 protein. Here the sample spans 780,000 or so distinct CDR3 sequences, about 61% being singletons. This clonotype was counted at least ten times. The antigen remains undetermined. The V gene's germline CDR1 is MNHEY and CDR2 SMNVEV (reference sequence). The CDR3 spans 14 residues. V lost 8 bases to trimming and J lost 0 bases, with 10 bases between them. Each sample used at least 6 million PBMCs. Total RNA, at least 6 micrograms per sample, was extracted from PBMCs.

This clonotype was sampled from a man aged 35-49 years in good health. Input material: blood. The chain links TRBV27 to TRBJ2-2; no definite D call. The CDR3 region is CASGWAANTGELFF. For the CDR3, the DNA is TGTGCCAGCGGCTGGGCAGCGAACACCGGGGAGCTGTTTTTT.